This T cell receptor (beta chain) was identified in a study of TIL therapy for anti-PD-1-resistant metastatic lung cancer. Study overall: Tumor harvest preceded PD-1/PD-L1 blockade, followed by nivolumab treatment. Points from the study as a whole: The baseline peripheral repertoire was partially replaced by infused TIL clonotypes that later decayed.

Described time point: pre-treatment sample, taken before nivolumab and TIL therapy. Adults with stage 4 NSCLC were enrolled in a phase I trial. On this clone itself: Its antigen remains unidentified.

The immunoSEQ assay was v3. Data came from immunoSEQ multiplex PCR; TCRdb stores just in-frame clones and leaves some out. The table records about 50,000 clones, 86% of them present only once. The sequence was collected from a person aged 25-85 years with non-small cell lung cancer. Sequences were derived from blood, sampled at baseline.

The CDR3 bases are TGTGCCAGCAGCCCCGGGGTAGGGCGGTACGAGCAGTACTTC. This translates into CASSPGVGRYEQYF. V is TRBV7-8 and J is TRBJ2-7; D perhaps matches TRBD2 (5 bases). Trimming shortened V by 5 bases and J by 4 bases, and 15 bases separated the two germline ends. The germline CDR1 and CDR2 sequences are SGHVS and FQNEAQ. The CDR3 has 14 residues.